Described below is a single TCR beta chain sequence and its context. Antigen: not known. Profiled with immunoSEQ multiplex PCR; TCRdb holds only in-frame clones, not every one. The table lists 150,000 to 200,000 clones, 94% of them singletons, with approximately 0.64% in the top ten. V was clipped by 4 bases and J by 5 bases, with 16 bases between them. The CDR3 extends over 16 amino acids. Germline V gene lookup returns CDR1 SGHRS and CDR2 YFSETQ. The record originates from a study of T cell responses to AZD1222 COVID-19 vaccine. Study-level points and caveats: A mostly white British donor set with more females was recruited, and clonal diversity was possibly underestimated.

The chain joins TRBV5-1 to TRBJ1-6; D may be TRBD1 (5 bases). The source material was peripheral blood, sampled on day 0 of AZD1222 vaccination. The TCR comes from an adult in good health. CDR3 sequence reads: CASSRGPADNNSPLHF. Here the CDR3 DNA reads TGCGCCAGCAGCAGGGGACCGGCGGACAATAATTCACCCCTCCACTTT.